What follows are 5 T cell receptor beta chains derived from one specimen sequenced in a study of human T cells and chemical hapten exposure. MiXCR, applied by TCRdb to the RACE reads, yields one record per CDR3 protein. The sample consists of around 300,000 distinct CDR3 sequences, over 5% of them appearing once. Described time point: pre-sensitization, week 0. Treatment reported: therapeutic diphenylcyclopropenone sensitization with weekly scalp DPC. This specimen consisted of whole blood, obtained in connection with sensitization to the hapten diphenylcyclopropenone (DPC). These receptors came from a woman aged 18-35 years with alopecia areata. Some clones in this sample may be carry-over from other donors' samples.

This clonotype was observed a few times. The chain is built from TRBV3-1 and TRBJ1-5; D is ambiguous. V lost 5 bases and J 0 bases, leaving 14 bases between the germline ends. Germline-derived CDR1 and CDR2 are LGHDT and YNNKEL (reference sequence). CDR3 length: 16 amino acids. Written as DNA, the CDR3 is TGTGCCAGCAGCTATGGCGCGGGGTTTAGCAATCAGCCCCAGCATTTT. Translated, it gives CASSYGAGFSNQPQHF.

The gene calls are TRBV4-1 and TRBJ1-1; TRBD1 is a possible D gene (6 bases). The CDR3 extends over 18 amino acids. Trimming left V 0 bases short and J 3 bases short, with 20 bases between. Germline V lookup: CDR1 MGHRA, CDR2 YSYEKL. DNA of the CDR3: TGCGCCAGCAGCCAAGAAGTAGTTGGGATTGGGACATACACTGAAGCTTTCTTT. Its translation is CASSQEVVGIGTYTEAFF.

V is TRBV5-6 and J is TRBJ2-5; TRBD1 might be the D (5 bases). Trimming took 0 bases from V and 5 from J, leaving 11 bases between them. Looked up from germline, CDR1 is SGHDT and CDR2 is YYEEEE. The CDR3 length is 14 residues. This CDR3 is CASSLGQSGETQYF. The DNA for the CDR3 is TGTGCCAGCAGCTTGGGACAGTCTGGGGAGACCCAGTACTTC. Full variable domain (remainder filled in from reference TRBV5-6 and TRBJ2-5): DAGVTQSPTHLIKTRGQQVTLRCSPKSGHDTVSWYQQALGQGPQFIFQYYEEEERQRGNFPDRFSGHQFPNYSSELNVNALLLGDSALYLCASSLGQSGETQYFGPGTRLLVL.

This clonotype was seen a few times. The genes are TRBV29-1 and TRBJ1-2; TRBD1 matches 7 bases. Germline-derived CDR1 and CDR2 are SQVTM and ANQGSEA. This CDR3 contains 14 residues. The trim removed 0 bases at V and 4 bases at J, leaving 5 bases unmatched. CDR3: CSVEEGTAFYGYTF. The CDR3 DNA sequence: TGCAGCGTTGAAGAAGGGACAGCCTTCTATGGCTACACCTTC.

This clonotype appeared many times. The chain couples TRBV12-3 or TRBV12-4 to TRBJ2-2; D unresolved. The CDR3 contains 12 residues. With 6 bases removed from V and 6 bases from J, the gap between germline ends came to 8 bases. CDR3 DNA: TGTGCCAGCAGCCCAAGCGCCGGGGAGCTGTTTTTT. Its translation is CASSPSAGELFF.